This passage covers 29 T cell receptor beta chains from one sample sequenced in a study of T-cell memory formation after mild COVID-19. TCRdb ran MiXCR on the 5' RACE reads and lists one entry per CDR3 protein. The sample consists of about 340,000 distinct CDR3 sequences, over 10% of them appearing once. Sequenced material: PBMCs or a T cell subset sorted from them (not recorded which). The receptors come from a man between 18 and 29 years old who had mild COVID-19 (a few samples of this study predate the infection). Cell type and time point are not known.

This clonotype was picked up a small number of times. The chain couples TRBV7-2 to TRBJ2-7; maybe TRBD1 (5 bases). This CDR3 comprises 14 residues. V lost 5 bases, J lost 5 bases, and 16 bases lay in between. Looked up from germline, CDR1 is SGHTA and CDR2 is FQGNSA. This chain's CDR3 is CASSVNAGYHEQYF. In DNA, the CDR3 is TGTGCCAGCAGCGTAAACGCAGGGTACCACGAGCAGTACTTC.

This clonotype showed up many times. The V and J genes are TRBV7-2 and TRBJ2-5; D not certain. The V and J ends lost 0 bases and 3 bases respectively, with 5 bases between them. The CDR3 length is 13 residues. Germline loops: CDR1 SGHTA, CDR2 FQGNSA. The CDR3 DNA reads TGTGCCAGCAGCTTAGCCAGAGAAGAGACCCAGTACTTC. Translated: CASSLAREETQYF.

This clonotype occurred a few times. The chain joins TRBV6-2 or TRBV6-3 to TRBJ1-1, with a weak D call TRBD1 (5 bases). V was trimmed by 5 bases and J by 6 bases, leaving 22 bases between them. The CDR3 length is 16 residues. Germline-derived CDR1 and CDR2 are MNHEY and SVGEGT. CDR3 DNA sequence: TGTGCCAGCAGTGACCAGATTAGGGCAGGGATTGCTGAAGCTTTCTTT. Its translation: CASSDQIRAGIAEAFF.

The chain carries TRBV4-2 and TRBJ2-4, with D unresolved. Trimming cost V 1 base and J 8 bases, with 18 bases left between them. Germline loops: CDR1 LGHNA, CDR2 YNFKEQ. This CDR3 has 16 amino acids. The CDR3 nucleotides are TGTGCCAGCAGCCAAGCTATCGCCCGGTTCCTCGACATTCAGTACTTC. Translated, it gives CASSQAIARFLDIQYF.

The rearrangement uses TRBV29-1 and TRBJ2-6; 7 positions match TRBD1. V was clipped by 1 base and J by 0 bases; unmatched bases: 6. This CDR3 is built from 17 residues. Germline CDR1 is SQVTM and CDR2 is ANQGSEA. The CDR3 region has the DNA TGCAGCGTTGAAGGGGGACAGTCGAGCTCTGGGGCCAACGTCCTGACTTTC. Translation: CSVEGGQSSSGANVLTF. The whole variable domain, remainder taken from reference TRBV29-1 and TRBJ2-6, is SAVISQKPSRDICQRGTSLTIQCQVDSQVTMMFWYRQQPGQSLTLIATANQGSEATYESGFVIDKFPISRPNLTFSTLTVSNMSPEDSSIYLCSVEGGQSSSGANVLTFGAGSRLTVL.

This clonotype was counted ten times or more. The chain is built from TRBV20-1 and TRBJ2-5, with D unresolved. Per the germline V gene, CDR1 is DFQATT and CDR2 is SNEGSKA (reference sequence). Trimming took 4 bases from V and 1 from J, leaving 1 base between them. There are 10 residues in the CDR3. The CDR3 DNA is TGCAGTGCTATCCAAGAGACCCAGTACTTC. Translating it yields CSAIQETQYF.

The sample holds many counts of this clonotype. This chain uses TRBV7-2 with TRBJ2-4; 7 nucleotides line up with TRBD2. V was pared by 2 bases and J by 2 bases, with 15 bases of the junction left unmatched. This CDR3 is built from 19 residues. Germline lookup yields CDR1 SGHTA and CDR2 FQGNSA. CDR3 sequence reads: CASSLRMGGLETTKNIQYF. The CDR3 DNA reads TGTGCCAGCAGCTTACGGATGGGAGGGCTGGAGACCACCAAAAACATTCAGTACTTC.

The V call is TRBV29-1, the J call TRBJ1-1; D might be TRBD1 (5 bases). The CDR3 consists of 13 residues. Germline assignment: CDR1 SQVTM and CDR2 ANQGSEA. Trimming shortened V by 7 bases and J by 4 bases, and 16 bases separated the two germline ends. The CDR3 bases are TGCAGCGCCGAGGGGTTCTCGAGCACTGAAGCTTTCTTT. This encodes CSAEGFSSTEAFF.

This clonotype was seen many times. Here the CDR3 DNA reads TGTGCCAGCAGCTCCAACCGGGGCCAGGAGACCCAGTACTTC. It codes for CASSSNRGQETQYF. The rearrangement joins TRBV7-9 to TRBJ2-5, with D perhaps assigned TRBD1 or TRBD2 (5 bases each). The CDR3 spans 14 residues. The germline V gene encodes CDR1 SEHNR and CDR2 FQNEAQ (reference sequence). V was pared by 4 bases and J by 5 bases, with 14 bases between. Full variable domain (remainder filled in from reference TRBV7-9 and TRBJ2-5): DTGVSQNPRHKITKRGQNVTFRCDPISEHNRLYWYRQTLGQGPEFLTYFQNEAQLEKSRLLSDRFSAERPKGSFSTLEIQRTEQGDSAMYLCASSSNRGQETQYFGPGTRLLVL.

This clonotype showed up just a few times. A read error may account for a junction end that differs from germline. The rearrangement links TRBV7-2 to TRBJ2-7; 10 bases align to TRBD2. CDR1 is SGHTA, CDR2 FQGNSA, per germline. The CDR3 is made up of 16 amino acids. CDR3 nucleotides: TGTGCCAGCAGCCGCAGCGGGGGGGCAACACTCTACGGGCAGTACTTC. Encoded protein: CASSRSGGATLYGQYF.

This clonotype was recorded a few times. CDR3 DNA: TGTGCCAGCAGCCAAGCCAGCGGGGGTACCGGGGAGACCCAGTACTTC. Amino acid sequence: CASSQASGGTGETQYF. V is TRBV3-1 and J is TRBJ2-5, with 8 bases that match TRBD2. V shed 1 base, J shed 5 bases, and the junction held 9 bases outside the gene matches. CDR1 and CDR2 from the germline V gene are LGHDT and YNNKEL (reference sequence). This CDR3 spans 16 amino acids.

This clonotype was found a few times. The rearrangement links TRBV5-1 to TRBJ2-2; 7 positions agree with TRBD2. Unmatched junction bases numbered 15, after V lost 6 bases and J lost 4 bases. Looked up from germline, CDR1 is SGHRS and CDR2 is YFSETQ. CDR3 length: 17 residues. CDR3 sequence (DNA): TGCGCCAGCAAAATCGTTGGCGGGGGACCCATCACCGGGGAGCTGTTTTTT. Residues: CASKIVGGGPITGELFF.

This clonotype was counted a few times. This chain connects TRBV5-1 to TRBJ1-2; a possible D gene is TRBD1 (5 bases). Germline-derived CDR1 and CDR2 are SGHRS and YFSETQ. The CDR3 is made up of 15 amino acids. V was shortened by 4 bases and J by 2 bases, with 15 bases between the two germline ends. The DNA of the CDR3 is TGCGCCAGCAGCCTGTCGCCAGGGAGCAACTATGGCTACACCTTC. Translation gives CASSLSPGSNYGYTF.

The V gene is TRBV6-5, the J gene TRBJ2-2; 8 nucleotides align to TRBD1. Germline values: CDR1 MNHEY, CDR2 SVGAGI. V gave up 5 bases and J gave up 1 base; unmatched junction bases: 6. CDR3 size: 16 residues. CDR3 in amino acids: CASSADRGGNTGELFF. The DNA of the CDR3 is TGTGCCAGCAGTGCCGACAGGGGCGGGAACACCGGGGAGCTGTTTTTT.

This clonotype was seen more than once but under ten times. V and J are TRBV15 and TRBJ1-1; D not resolved. Germline V lookup: CDR1 LNHNV, CDR2 YYDKDF (reference sequence). The CDR3 length is 12 residues. V lost 1 base and J lost 4, with 4 bases in between. The CDR3 DNA reads TGTGCCACCAGCAGAGGGGTCACTGAAGCTTTCTTT. This codes for CATSRGVTEAFF.

The chain recombines TRBV16 with TRBJ1-2; D perhaps matches TRBD1 (6 bases). Per the germline V gene, CDR1 is KGHSY and CDR2 is FQNENV. V lost 1 base, J lost 6 bases, and 12 bases lay in between. The CDR3 has 14 amino acids. The CDR3 here is CASSQFSRGDGYTF. CDR3 sequence (DNA): TGTGCCAGCAGCCAATTCAGTAGGGGGGATGGCTACACCTTC.

The rearrangement links TRBV27 to TRBJ2-3; the match to TRBD2 covers 8 bases. The germline CDR1 and CDR2 sequences are MNHEY and SMNVEV (reference sequence). V was pared by 4 bases and J by 8 bases, with 11 bases of the junction left unmatched. The CDR3 spans 15 residues. CDR3: CASSSGTRARGTQYF. In DNA form, the CDR3 reads TGTGCCAGCAGTTCTGGGACTAGGGCACGCGGTACGCAGTATTTT.

The chain couples TRBV5-1 to TRBJ2-3; D possibly corresponds to TRBD1 (5 bases). V was trimmed by 4 bases and J by 3 bases, leaving 15 bases between them. The CDR3 runs 15 residues. CDR1 is SGHRS and CDR2 is YFSETQ in the germline V gene. CDR3 loop: CASSGAQGWTDTQYF. Written as DNA, the CDR3 is TGCGCCAGCAGCGGCGCTCAGGGTTGGACAGATACGCAGTATTTT.

The V gene is TRBV6-6, the J gene TRBJ2-3, with TRBD1 matching 7 bases. Germline V CDR1 and CDR2: MNHNY, SVGAGI (reference sequence). The V and J ends lost 9 bases and 4 bases, in that order; junction bases with no gene match: 19. The CDR3 covers 17 residues. The CDR3 DNA follows: TGTGCCAGTCGTGTCAAGGGGGCCTCGGCCAGCCCAGATACGCAGTATTTT. Amino acids: CASRVKGASASPDTQYF.

The rearrangement links TRBV7-9 to TRBJ2-7; TRBD2 aligns across 11 bases. V shed 5 bases and J 5 bases; nucleotides not matched to a gene: 20. CDR3 length: 19 residues. The germline V gene has CDR1 SEHNR and CDR2 FQNEAQ (reference sequence). The CDR3 spells CASSRRRSSGGFSYDEQYF. In DNA, the CDR3 is TGTGCCAGCAGCAGACGACGATCTAGCGGGGGGTTTTCCTATGACGAGCAGTACTTC.

J is TRBJ1-1 and V is TRBV7-9; unclear D gene. Germline V gene data show CDR1 as SEHNR and CDR2 as FQNEAQ (reference sequence). CDR3 length equals 15 residues. V shed 1 base and J shed 1 base, with 10 bases lying between them. CDR3 in amino acids: CASSLGPIGNTEAFF. CDR3 nucleotides: TGTGCCAGCAGCTTAGGCCCGATCGGGAACACTGAAGCTTTCTTT.

In this sample, this clonotype turned up a few times. The rearrangement joins TRBV19 to TRBJ2-2; D not resolved. This CDR3 contains 14 residues. CDR1 and CDR2 (germline): LNHDA, SQIVND (reference sequence). Trimming stripped 4 bases from V and 1 base from J, with 7 bases between. CDR3: CASSTQMNTGELFF. For the CDR3, the DNA is TGTGCCAGTAGTACCCAGATGAACACCGGGGAGCTGTTTTTT.

This clonotype was found many times. This chain uses TRBV5-6 with TRBJ2-5; TRBD2 aligns across 10 bases. Losses at the gene ends were 0 bases for V and 1 base for J; bases not matched to a gene: 0. The CDR3 is made up of 15 amino acids. Germline V gives CDR1 SGHDT, CDR2 YYEEEE. CDR3 nucleotide sequence: TGTGCCAGCAGCTTGGCTAGCGGGAGCCAAGAGACCCAGTACTTC. It yields the protein CASSLASGSQETQYF.

In its sample, this clonotype was seen a few times. The chain carries TRBV4-3 and TRBJ1-4, with 10 bases identical to TRBD1. The germline CDR1 and CDR2 sequences are LGHNA and YSLEER. J was trimmed by 8 bases and V by 6 bases; bases with no gene match: 12. This CDR3 comprises 16 residues. DNA for the CDR3: TGCGCCAGCAGGCCGGGACAGGGGAAAGGTGGAGAAAAACTGTTTTTT. Translating it yields CASRPGQGKGGEKLFF.

This clonotype was seen ten or more times. The V call is TRBV4-1, the J call TRBJ2-7, with D possibly called TRBD1 or TRBD2 (5 bases each). With 6 bases removed from V and 2 bases from J, the gap between germline ends came to 26 bases. Germline lookup yields CDR1 MGHRA and CDR2 YSYEKL. The CDR3 length is 18 residues. The CDR3 loop is CASSLHFRAGRVTYEQYV. The CDR3 DNA follows: TGCGCCAGCAGTCTACACTTTCGAGCAGGGAGAGTAACCTACGAGCAGTACGTC.

This sequence joins TRBV6-2 or TRBV6-3 and TRBJ2-1; possibly TRBD2 for D (5 bases). Germline V gene sequence: CDR1 MNHEY, CDR2 SVGEGT. V lost 7 bases and J lost 4, with 8 bases in between. The CDR3 has 12 residues. The CDR3 coding sequence is TGTGCCAGCACCGACTATTACAATGAGCAGTTCTTC. Residues: CASTDYYNEQFF.

This clonotype was seen more than once but under ten times. DNA of the CDR3: TGTGCCCTTCTTGGACGGCGGGGGTTCCCCACCGGGGAGCTGTTTTTT. This encodes CALLGRRGFPTGELFF. V and J are TRBV6-9 and TRBJ2-2, with 7 bases matching TRBD2. The CDR3 covers 16 residues. Per germline, CDR1 MNHGY and CDR2 SVAAGI. J gave up 4 bases and V 11 bases, and 16 bases lay outside the gene matches.

In its sample, this clonotype was seen a few times. CDR3 sequence (DNA): TGTGCCAGCACTCGGAGGACAAGCACAGATACGCAGTATTTT. This translates into CASTRRTSTDTQYF. The chain has TRBV12-3 or TRBV12-4 and TRBJ2-3; D tentatively fits TRBD1 or TRBD2 (5 bases each). V shed 7 bases and J shed 0 bases, with 11 bases lying between them. The CDR3 is made up of 14 amino acids.

The V call is TRBV5-1, the J call TRBJ2-7; the match to TRBD2 covers 7 bases. CDR1 and CDR2 from the germline V gene are SGHRS and YFSETQ. CDR3 length: 14 residues. V trimming: 4 bases; J trimming: 7 bases; junction bases outside the gene matches: 11. The CDR3 nucleotides are TGCGCCAGCAGCCCCAGCGGGGCAGCGAGGGAGCAGTACTTC. It translates to CASSPSGAAREQYF.